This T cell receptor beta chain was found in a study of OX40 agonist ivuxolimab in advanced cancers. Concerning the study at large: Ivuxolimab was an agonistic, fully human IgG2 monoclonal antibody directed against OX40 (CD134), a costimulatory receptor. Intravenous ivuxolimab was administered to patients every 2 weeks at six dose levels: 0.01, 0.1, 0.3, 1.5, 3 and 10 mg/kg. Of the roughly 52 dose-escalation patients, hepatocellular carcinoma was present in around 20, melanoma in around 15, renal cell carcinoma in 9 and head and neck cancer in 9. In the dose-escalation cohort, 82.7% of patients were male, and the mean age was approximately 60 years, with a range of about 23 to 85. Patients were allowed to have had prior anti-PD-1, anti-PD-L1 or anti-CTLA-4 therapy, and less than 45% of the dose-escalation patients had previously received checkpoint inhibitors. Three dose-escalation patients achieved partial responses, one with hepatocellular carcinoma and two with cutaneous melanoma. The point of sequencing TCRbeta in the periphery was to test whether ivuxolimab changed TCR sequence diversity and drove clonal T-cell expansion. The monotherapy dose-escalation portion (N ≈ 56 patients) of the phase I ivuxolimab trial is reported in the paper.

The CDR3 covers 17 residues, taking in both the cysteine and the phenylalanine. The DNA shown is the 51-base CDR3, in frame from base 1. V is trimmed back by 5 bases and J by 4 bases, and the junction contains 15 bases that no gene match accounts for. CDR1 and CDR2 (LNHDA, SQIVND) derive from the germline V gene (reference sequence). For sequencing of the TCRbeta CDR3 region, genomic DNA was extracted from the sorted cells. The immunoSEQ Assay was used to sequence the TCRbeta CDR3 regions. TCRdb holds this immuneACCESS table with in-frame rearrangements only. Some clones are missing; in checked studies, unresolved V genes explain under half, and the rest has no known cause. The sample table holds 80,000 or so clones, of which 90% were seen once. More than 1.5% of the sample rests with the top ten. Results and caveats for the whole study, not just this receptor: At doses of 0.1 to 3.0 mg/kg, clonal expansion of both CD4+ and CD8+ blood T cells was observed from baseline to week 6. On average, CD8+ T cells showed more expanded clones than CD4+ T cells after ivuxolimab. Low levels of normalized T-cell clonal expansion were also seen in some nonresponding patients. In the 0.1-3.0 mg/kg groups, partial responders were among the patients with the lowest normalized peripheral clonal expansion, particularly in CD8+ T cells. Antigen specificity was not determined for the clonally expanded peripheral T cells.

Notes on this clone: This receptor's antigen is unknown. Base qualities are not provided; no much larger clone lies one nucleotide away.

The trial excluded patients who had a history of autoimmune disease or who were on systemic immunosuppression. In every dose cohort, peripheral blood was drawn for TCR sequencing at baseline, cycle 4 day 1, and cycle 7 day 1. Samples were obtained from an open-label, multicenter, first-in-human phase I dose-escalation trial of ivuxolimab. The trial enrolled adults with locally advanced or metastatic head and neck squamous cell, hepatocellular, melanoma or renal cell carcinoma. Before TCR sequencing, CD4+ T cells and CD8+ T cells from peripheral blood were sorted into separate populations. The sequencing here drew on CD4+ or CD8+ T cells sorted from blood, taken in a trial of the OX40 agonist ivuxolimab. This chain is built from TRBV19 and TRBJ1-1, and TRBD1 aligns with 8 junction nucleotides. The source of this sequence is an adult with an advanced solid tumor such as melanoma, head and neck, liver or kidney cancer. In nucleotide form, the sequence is TGTGCCAGTAGTCCGGGGGCAGGGGGCGCCGTCAGCACTGAAGCTTTCTTT. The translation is CASSPGAGGAVSTEAFF.